A single sample is the source of the 29 T cell receptor beta chains below, sequenced in a study of T cells in Graves' hyperthyroidism and ophthalmopathy. Using RNA transcripts as the source, TCR beta CDR3 regions were amplified. The HTBI set primed first-round TCR CDR3 RT-PCR. One entry per CDR3 protein results from TCRdb running MiXCR on the multiplex PCR reads. Of about 540,000 distinct CDR3 sequences listed, roughly 50% were seen once; the top ten hold around 7.7%. Sequencing used peripheral blood or thyroid tissue (not recorded which). These receptor sequences come from a woman aged 18-35 years with Graves' hyperthyroidism.

The chain links TRBV9 to TRBJ1-4; D is perhaps TRBD1 (5 bases). V lost 0 bases, J lost 8 bases, and 11 bases lay in between. The CDR3 has 14 residues. Per germline, CDR1 SGDLS and CDR2 YYNGEE. For the CDR3, the DNA is TGTGCCAGCAGCGTAGGGGGGGGGACCGAAAAACTGTTTTTT. Protein sequence: CASSVGGGTEKLFF.

This clonotype was counted at least ten times. J is TRBJ1-1 and V is TRBV12-5; D is possibly TRBD1 (5 bases). Germline assignment: CDR1 LGHNT and CDR2 FRNRAP. The CDR3 has 15 amino acids. V lost 7 bases and J lost 0, with 15 bases in between. CDR3 in amino acids: CASDRRAGLNTEAFF. CDR3 DNA: TGTGCTAGTGATCGTAGAGCAGGGTTGAACACTGAAGCTTTCTTT.

The V call is TRBV10-3, the J call TRBJ1-1; D is perhaps TRBD1 (6 bases). CDR1 is ENHRY, CDR2 SYGVKD, per germline. Trimming took 4 bases from V and 6 from J, leaving 18 bases between them. The CDR3 has 15 amino acids. CDR3 nucleotides: TGTGCCATCAGTGCTACAGAGGGACACGGCTCTGAAGCTTTCTTT. It encodes CAISATEGHGSEAFF.

Regarding this clonotype: As the CDR3 is not closed by the conserved phenylalanine or tryptophan, this likely results from a read error. No DNA is shown, since the ends of the CDR3 on it are uncertain; the CDR3 is the one TCRdb lists. The chain is built from TRBV12-3 or TRBV12-4 and TRBJ2-6; the table's D call, TRBD2, has no DNA check behind it. The CDR3 has 8 residues if both end residues are counted. CDR3 residues: CASSFRGL.

This clonotype was observed many times. The CDR3 sequence is CASSSGTGGFEQYF. The CDR3 region has the DNA TGTGCCAGTAGTTCCGGGACAGGGGGCTTCGAGCAGTACTTC. This chain connects TRBV19 to TRBJ2-7, with 12 bases aligning to TRBD1. CDR3 length equals 14 residues. With V trimmed by 5 bases and J by 6 bases, 5 bases remained unmatched. Germline V gene sequence: CDR1 LNHDA, CDR2 SQIVND (reference sequence).

J is TRBJ2-7 and V is TRBV20-1; 10 bases align to TRBD2. The length of the CDR3 is 15 residues. From germline, CDR1 is DFQATT and CDR2 SNEGSKA (reference sequence). Trimming removed 3 bases from V and 0 bases from J; junction bases left unmatched: 5. The chain's CDR3 is CSARDGLAASYEQYF. In DNA, the CDR3 is TGCAGTGCTAGGGACGGACTAGCGGCCTCCTACGAGCAGTACTTC.

The CDR3 nucleotides read TGTGCCAGCAGTTTAGCGGGGGGGGGCAACACTGAAGCTTTCTTT. This gives the protein CASSLAGGGNTEAFF. The rearrangement joins TRBV12-3 or TRBV12-4 to TRBJ1-1, with TRBD1 as a possible D gene (6 bases). The CDR3 has 15 amino acids. Trimming took off 0 bases at V and 2 bases at J, with 10 bases between the two ends.

Ten or more counts support this clonotype. The chain links TRBV5-8 to TRBJ2-2; 9 positions match TRBD2. Germline V lookup: CDR1 SGHTS, CDR2 YDEGEE. The V gene end was trimmed by 7 bases and the J gene end by 0 bases; junction bases not matched to a gene: 10. This CDR3 has 17 amino acids. Written as DNA, the CDR3 is TGTGCCAGCCCATTGGCGGGAGGGACAGCGAACACCGGGGAGCTGTTTTTT. Its protein product is CASPLAGGTANTGELFF.

The chain couples TRBV7-2 to TRBJ1-1; TRBD1 might be the D (5 bases). Trimming removed 4 bases from V and 11 bases from J, with 14 bases in between. The CDR3 is 12 residues long. Looked up from germline, CDR1 is SGHTA and CDR2 is FQGNSA. The CDR3 spells CASSSPGGGAFF. The CDR3 coding sequence is TGTGCCAGCAGCTCCCCCGGGGGAGGGGCTTTCTTT.

This clonotype was recorded a few times. The CDR3 reads CASSPPTRASIVYGYTF. DNA of the CDR3: TGTGCCAGCTCACCACCGACGAGGGCCTCTATAGTCTATGGCTACACCTTC. This chain connects TRBV18 to TRBJ1-2; D is unclear. This CDR3 is built from 17 residues. CDR1 KGHSH and CDR2 LQKENI come from the germline V gene. V lost 0 bases, J lost 4 bases, and 18 bases lay in between.

This clonotype showed up many times. The rearrangement joins TRBV9 to TRBJ2-2; possibly TRBD2 for D (6 bases). The CDR3 extends over 16 amino acids. Germline CDR1 and CDR2: SGDLS and YYNGEE. Trimming cost V 0 bases and J 2 bases, with 11 bases left between them. The DNA of the CDR3 is TGTGCCAGCAGCGTAGCTAATAGCGGAAACACCGGGGAGCTGTTTTTT. It translates to CASSVANSGNTGELFF.

The chain links TRBV15 to TRBJ1-5; D uncertain. The CDR3 is 8 residues long. V was trimmed by 4 bases and J by 11 bases, leaving 0 bases between them. CDR1 and CDR2 (germline): LNHNV, YYDKDF (reference sequence). The CDR3 here is CATSTQHF. CDR3 DNA: TGTGCCACCAGCACCCAGCATTTT.

There are a few counts of this clonotype. This may stem from a read error, because a much larger clone lies one nucleotide away. The rearrangement joins TRBV6-2 or TRBV6-3 to TRBJ2-7; D remains unclear. The germline CDR1 and CDR2 sequences are MNHEY and SVGEGT. V lost 5 bases to trimming and J lost 3 bases, with 5 bases between them. The CDR3 totals 11 residues. CDR3: CASSTVYEQYF. Here the CDR3 DNA reads TGTGCCAGCAGTACAGTCTACGAGCAGTACTTC.

This clonotype was recorded once. This chain links TRBV5-1 with TRBJ1-1, with D possibly matching TRBD1 (6 bases). This CDR3 region has 14 residues. V was clipped by 3 bases and J by 2 bases, with 11 bases between them. Germline CDR1 and CDR2: SGHRS and YFSETQ. Written as DNA, the CDR3 is TGCGCCAGCAGCTGGGGGGCCGCCAACACTGAAGCTTTCTTT. Its protein product is CASSWGAANTEAFF.

The chain combines TRBV5-1 with TRBJ1-6, with 7 bases fitting TRBD1. CDR3 length equals 13 residues. Germline V gene data show CDR1 as SGHRS and CDR2 as YFSETQ. After removal of 10 bases from V and 7 bases from J, the junction contained 8 bases not matched to a gene. In nucleotides, the CDR3 is TGCGCCGGGACAGCGTGGTGGAATTCACCCCTCCACTTT. Translation: CAGTAWWNSPLHF.

The CDR3 nucleotides read TGTGCCAGCAGCGTAGGAGGGGTCGAAGAAAAACTGTTTTTT. This gives the protein CASSVGGVEEKLFF. The chain uses TRBV9 and TRBJ1-4, with D possibly TRBD1 on 5 matching bases. This CDR3 region has 14 residues. Trimming pared 0 bases from V and 8 bases from J, leaving 11 bases between. Germline V gene lookup returns CDR1 SGDLS and CDR2 YYNGEE.

The table lists this clonotype with many counts. The chain has TRBV30 and TRBJ1-1; the D is unclear. This CDR3 spans 13 amino acids. Trimming pared 1 base from V and 0 bases from J, leaving 6 bases between. CDR1 is GTSNPN, CDR2 SVGIG, per germline (reference sequence). This chain's CDR3 is CAWSGQMNTEAFF. In DNA, the CDR3 is TGTGCCTGGAGTGGGCAGATGAACACTGAAGCTTTCTTT.

This clonotype was picked up one time. The chain is built from TRBV20-1 and TRBJ2-7; TRBD2 might be the D (5 bases). V lost 3 bases and J lost 0, with 9 bases in between. The CDR3 is 13 amino acids. CDR1 is DFQATT and CDR2 is SNEGSKA in the germline V gene (reference sequence). This CDR3 reads CSASSGFSYEQYF. In nucleotides, the CDR3 is TGCAGTGCTAGCTCGGGGTTCTCCTACGAGCAGTACTTC.

The sample holds many counts of this clonotype. The chain is built from TRBV7-9 and TRBJ1-1, with D possibly TRBD1 on 6 matching bases. CDR1 SEHNR and CDR2 FQNEAQ come from the germline V gene (reference sequence). V dropped 1 base and J dropped 5 bases, with 17 bases sitting between them. The CDR3 length is 16 residues. This CDR3 reads CASSLESGGAWTEAFF. The DNA for the CDR3 is TGTGCCAGCAGCTTAGAGTCTGGGGGCGCTTGGACTGAAGCTTTCTTT.

V is TRBV30 and J is TRBJ2-7; D is unresolved. The germline CDR1 and CDR2 sequences are GTSNPN and SVGIG (reference sequence). The V end lost 0 bases, the J end lost 5 bases, and 5 bases lay between the germline ends. CDR3 length equals 11 residues. CDR3 DNA sequence: TGTGCCTGGAGTGTACTCAACGAGCAGTACTTC. This translates into CAWSVLNEQYF.

The sample holds one count of this clonotype. The gene calls are TRBV20-1 and TRBJ1-2; maybe TRBD1 (5 bases). This CDR3 comprises 12 residues. CDR1 and CDR2 (germline): DFQATT, SNEGSKA (reference sequence). CDR3 sequence reads: CRDLGGTYGYTF. As DNA, the CDR3 is TGCAGGGACTTGGGGGGAACTTATGGCTACACCTTC.

As DNA, the CDR3 is TGTGCCAGCAGCCAAGAGATTGGGACTCTCCAAGAGACCCAGTACTTC. This translates into CASSQEIGTLQETQYF. The V gene is TRBV2, the J gene TRBJ2-5, with D possibly matching TRBD2 (6 bases). The CDR3 runs to 16 residues. Germline V lookup: CDR1 SNHLY, CDR2 FYNNEI. The V and J ends lost 6 bases and 1 base respectively, with 18 bases between them.

The chain links TRBV19 to TRBJ1-2; a possible D gene is TRBD1 (5 bases). Germline values: CDR1 LNHDA, CDR2 SQIVND (reference sequence). Deletions cut 5 bases from V and 8 bases from J, with 15 bases between. CDR3 length: 13 residues. The CDR3 reads CASSARAGEGYTF. The CDR3 nucleotides are TGTGCCAGTAGTGCCAGGGCCGGCGAGGGCTACACCTTC.

This clonotype showed up many times. V is TRBV5-1 and J is TRBJ2-7; D remains ambiguous. Trimming pared 4 bases from V and 0 bases from J, leaving 14 bases between. The CDR3 loop spans 15 amino acids. Germline assignment: CDR1 SGHRS and CDR2 YFSETQ. CDR3: CASSPPDSYSYEQYF. The CDR3 coding sequence is TGCGCCAGCAGCCCCCCTGACTCCTACTCCTACGAGCAGTACTTC. Based on the CDR3 plus reference TRBV5-1 and TRBJ2-7, the full variable domain is KAGVTQTPRYLIKTRGQQVTLSCSPISGHRSVSWYQQTPGQGLQFLFEYFSETQRNKGNFPGRFSGRQFSNSRSEMNVSTLELGDSALYLCASSPPDSYSYEQYFGPGTRLTVT.

This clonotype was recorded at least ten times. J is TRBJ2-7 and V is TRBV12-3 or TRBV12-4; 7 positions match TRBD1. Trimming took 6 bases from V and 2 from J; bases not matched to a gene: 7. The CDR3 length is 14 residues. CDR3 DNA sequence: TGTGCCAGCAGCCCGATAGGGACAGCCTACGAGCAGTACTTC. This sequence encodes CASSPIGTAYEQYF.

With regard to this clonotype: One end of the junction is discordant with germline, which a read error may explain. V usage is TRBV11-2 and J usage is TRBJ2-3; D is ambiguous. The germline gives CDR1 SGHAT, CDR2 FQNNGV. The CDR3 contains 13 residues. The CDR3 is CASSLGAGDTRYF. DNA of the CDR3: TGTGCCAGCAGCTTAGGGGCTGGAGATACGCGGTATTTT. The full variable domain, its missing parts supplied by reference TRBV11-2 and TRBJ2-3, is EAGVAQSPRYKIIEKRQSVAFWCNPISGHATLYWYQQILGQGPKLLIQFQNNGVVDDSQLPKDRFSAERLKGVDSTLKIQPAKLEDSAVYLCASSLGAGDTRYFGPGTRLTVL.

This clonotype was picked up many times. The chain couples TRBV12-3 or TRBV12-4 to TRBJ1-1, with D perhaps TRBD1 (5 bases). V lost 6 bases, J lost 8 bases, and 19 bases lay in between. The CDR3 extends over 14 amino acids. The CDR3 loop is CASRPLGTQPEAFF. CDR3 nucleotide sequence: TGTGCCAGCAGACCCCTCGGGACCCAACCAGAAGCTTTCTTT.

This clonotype was counted many times. The CDR3: CASSYSTGYYTEAFF. Here the CDR3 DNA reads TGTGCCAGCAGTTACTCGACAGGGTACTACACTGAAGCTTTCTTT. The chain recombines TRBV6-5 with TRBJ1-1; 7 bases map to TRBD1. Trimming removed 0 bases from V and 3 bases from J; junction bases left unmatched: 4. The CDR3 length is 15 residues. Germline CDR1 is MNHEY and CDR2 is SVGAGI.

Many counts were recorded for this clonotype. This sequence joins TRBV7-8 and TRBJ1-2; 11 positions agree with TRBD1. The trim removed 1 base at V and 3 bases at J, leaving 4 bases unmatched. Germline CDR1 reads SGHVS; CDR2 reads FQNEAQ. CDR3 length: 16 residues. The CDR3, as DNA: TGTGCCAGCAGCTTAGGGACAGGGGGCGCTTACTATGGCTACACCTTC. As protein: CASSLGTGGAYYGYTF.